This TCR beta chain is drawn from a study of cytomegalovirus exposure and HLA in healthy donors. The ends lost 2 bases at V and 3 bases at J; junction bases unmatched: 10. The CDR3 contains 17 residues. Germline loops: CDR1 SGHDT, CDR2 YYEEEE. PCR used 60 Vbeta primers and 13 Jbeta primers. TCRdb's table, derived via immunoSEQ multiplex PCR, lists solely in-frame clones and lacks some. The sample holds about 180,000 clones, 60% to 80% seen once. The chain links TRBV5-6 to TRBJ1-1, with TRBD1 matching 10 bases. The sequenced sample consisted of PBMCs. This TCR derives from a man aged 55 to 69 in good health and CMV-seronegative. CDR3 protein: CASSFGTGAVLDTEAFF. The CDR3, as DNA: TGTGCCAGCAGCTTCGGGACAGGGGCCGTCCTGGACACTGAAGCTTTCTTT.